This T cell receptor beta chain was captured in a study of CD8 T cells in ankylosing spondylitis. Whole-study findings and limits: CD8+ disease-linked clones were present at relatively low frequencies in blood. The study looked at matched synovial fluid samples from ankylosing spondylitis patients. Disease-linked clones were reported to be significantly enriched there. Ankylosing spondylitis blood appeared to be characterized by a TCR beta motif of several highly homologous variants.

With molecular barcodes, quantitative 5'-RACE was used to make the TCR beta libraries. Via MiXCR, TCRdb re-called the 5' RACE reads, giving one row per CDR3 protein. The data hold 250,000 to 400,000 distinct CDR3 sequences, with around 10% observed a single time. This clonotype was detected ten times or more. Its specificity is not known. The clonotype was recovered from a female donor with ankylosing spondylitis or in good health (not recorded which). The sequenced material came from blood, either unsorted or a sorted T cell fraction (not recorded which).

The CDR3 DNA is TGCGCCAGCAGCCCGGGGGGGACAGGGCTGTACGAGCAGTACTTC. It specifies CASSPGGTGLYEQYF. V is TRBV5-1 and J is TRBJ2-7, with D possibly matching TRBD1 (9 bases). CDR1 is SGHRS and CDR2 is YFSETQ in the germline V gene. The CDR3 extends over 15 amino acids. The ends were cut back, 4 bases at V and 4 bases at J, with 18 bases in the middle.